What follows are 10 T cell receptor beta chains derived from one specimen sequenced in a study of blood T cells in healthy people across ages. A second PCR, run for roughly 6 to 11 cycles, used a sample-barcoded 5' primer plus a J-beta primer mix. TCRdb independently ran MiXCR on the 5' RACE reads; one entry per CDR3 protein. The table shows some 1.5 million distinct CDR3 sequences, with about 28% occurring only once. The sequencing input was blood. The source of these receptors is a woman in her twenties or thirties in good health.

This clonotype was seen only a few times. This sequence joins TRBV28 and TRBJ2-7, with 7 positions matching TRBD1. The CDR3 is 13 residues long. The junction had 4 bases not matched to a gene; V was cut back by 3 bases and J by 5 bases. Germline V gene sequence: CDR1 MDHEN, CDR2 SYDVKM. CDR3 DNA: TGTGCCAGCAGTTTCCTCGGACAGGACGAGCAGTACTTC. This encodes CASSFLGQDEQYF.

As for this clonotype: It may be a read error: a sequence one base away is much more abundant. This CDR3 reads CSVGPDRVGGYEQYF. In DNA form, the CDR3 reads TGCAGCGTTGGCCCAGACAGGGTCGGGGGTTACGAGCAGTACTTC. The chain employs TRBV29-1 and TRBJ2-7; tentative D call: TRBD1 (7 bases). CDR3 length: 15 amino acids. Trimming pared 4 bases from V and 4 bases from J, leaving 20 bases between. Looked up from germline, CDR1 is SQVTM and CDR2 is ANQGSEA.

The V gene is TRBV2, the J gene TRBJ2-3, with a tentative D call TRBD2 (5 bases). Germline V CDR1 and CDR2: SNHLY, FYNNEI. V lost 8 bases and J lost 14, with 26 bases in between. CDR3 length: 14 amino acids. In DNA, the CDR3 is TGTGCCAGCTCGGAGGAATCGACGGCTAAGGTTCCGTATTTT. This encodes CASSEESTAKVPYF.

This clonotype was seen only a few times. The V gene is TRBV5-5, the J gene TRBJ2-1, with TRBD2 matching over 9 bases. Per the germline V gene, CDR1 is SGHKS and CDR2 is YYEKEE (reference sequence). The CDR3 consists of 16 residues. The V and J ends lost 3 bases and 6 bases, in that order; junction bases with no gene match: 10. The CDR3 nucleotides are TGTGCCAGCAGCTGGGGACTAGCAGGTCAGCGCAATGAGCAGTTCTTC. Encoded protein: CASSWGLAGQRNEQFF.

This clonotype occurred many times. The chain has TRBV29-1 and TRBJ1-2, with TRBD1 matching over 8 bases. This CDR3 is built from 13 residues. The germline V gene encodes CDR1 SQVTM and CDR2 ANQGSEA. V was pared by 5 bases and J by 8 bases, with 10 bases of the junction left unmatched. The chain's CDR3 is CSVFFRGPGGYTF. In DNA, the CDR3 is TGCAGCGTTTTTTTCAGGGGGCCAGGGGGCTACACCTTC.

The rearrangement joins TRBV20-1 to TRBJ1-1; D is perhaps TRBD1 (6 bases). V was trimmed by 6 bases and J by 1 base, leaving 15 bases between them. The germline V gene encodes CDR1 DFQATT and CDR2 SNEGSKA (reference sequence). This CDR3 has 14 amino acids. The CDR3 here is CSARPGGPNTEAFF. The CDR3 bases are TGCAGTGCCCGACCGGGGGGCCCGAACACTGAAGCTTTCTTT.

This chain links TRBV20-1 with TRBJ2-1, with D perhaps given as TRBD1 or TRBD2 (5 bases each). Germline values: CDR1 DFQATT, CDR2 SNEGSKA (reference sequence). Trimming stripped 2 bases from V and 0 bases from J, with 11 bases between. The CDR3 runs to 15 residues. The CDR3 spells CSARWDGVSYNEQFF. CDR3 coding DNA: TGCAGTGCTAGATGGGACGGTGTCTCCTACAATGAGCAGTTCTTC.

This clonotype was seen only once. The V gene is TRBV7-3, the J gene TRBJ2-1, with 12 bases fitting TRBD2. V was clipped by 6 bases and J by 8 bases; unmatched bases: 8. There are 15 residues in the CDR3. From germline, CDR1 is SGHTA and CDR2 FQGTGA. The CDR3 nucleotides read TGTGCCAGCAGGACAACTAGCGGGGGGTTGGATGAGCAGTTCTTC. Translation gives CASRTTSGGLDEQFF.

The V and J genes are TRBV29-1 and TRBJ2-1; TRBD1 aligns across 10 bases. The CDR3 extends over 17 amino acids. The trim removed 4 bases at V and 2 bases at J, leaving 11 bases unmatched. The germline V gene has CDR1 SQVTM and CDR2 ANQGSEA. The CDR3 DNA reads TGCAGCGTTGCCTCCAATGCCGGGACAGGGGCCTACAATGAGCAGTTCTTC. The encoded protein is CSVASNAGTGAYNEQFF.

This rearrangement joins TRBV20-1 to TRBJ1-1, with 12 nucleotides matching TRBD1. The CDR3 has 13 amino acids. V lost 5 bases to trimming and J lost 6 bases; unmatched junction nucleotides: 4. Per the germline V gene, CDR1 is DFQATT and CDR2 is SNEGSKA (reference sequence). CDR3 sequence: CSAPGTGGSEAFF. The DNA of the CDR3 is TGCAGTGCTCCCGGGACAGGGGGCTCTGAAGCTTTCTTT.